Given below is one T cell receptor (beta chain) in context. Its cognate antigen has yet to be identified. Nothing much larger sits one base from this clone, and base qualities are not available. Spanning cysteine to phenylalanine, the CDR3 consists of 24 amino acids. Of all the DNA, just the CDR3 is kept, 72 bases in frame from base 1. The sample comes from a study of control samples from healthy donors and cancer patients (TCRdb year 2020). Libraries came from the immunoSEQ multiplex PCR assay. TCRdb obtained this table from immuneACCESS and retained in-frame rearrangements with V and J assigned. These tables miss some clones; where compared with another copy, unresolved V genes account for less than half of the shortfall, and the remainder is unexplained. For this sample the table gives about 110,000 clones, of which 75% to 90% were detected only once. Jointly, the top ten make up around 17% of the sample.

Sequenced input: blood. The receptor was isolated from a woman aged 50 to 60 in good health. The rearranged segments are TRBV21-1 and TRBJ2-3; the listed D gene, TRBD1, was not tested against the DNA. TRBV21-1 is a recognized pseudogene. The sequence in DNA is TGTGCCAGCAGCAAAGCCGGCCCTTATCCAAGAGACAACCTGCCCCCTAAGAGACAGGGGGTGTCGCATTTT. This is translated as CASSKAGPYPRDNLPPKRQGVSHF.